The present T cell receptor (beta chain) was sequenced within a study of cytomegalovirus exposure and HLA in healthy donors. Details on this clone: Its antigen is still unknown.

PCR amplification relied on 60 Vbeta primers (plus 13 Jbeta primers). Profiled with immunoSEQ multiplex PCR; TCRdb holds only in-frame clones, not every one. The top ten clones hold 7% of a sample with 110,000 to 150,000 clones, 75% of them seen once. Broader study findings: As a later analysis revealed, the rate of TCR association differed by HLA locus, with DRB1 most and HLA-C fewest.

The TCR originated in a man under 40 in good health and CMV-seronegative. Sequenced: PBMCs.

The CDR3 here is CASSFSAYGRLEVGYTF. The CDR3 nucleotides are TGTGCCAGCAGTTTCAGTGCCTATGGCAGACTCGAAGTTGGCTACACCTTC. The chain recombines TRBV28 with TRBJ1-2; D remains unclear. V gave up 3 bases and J gave up 7 bases, with 24 bases separating them. The V gene's germline CDR1 is MDHEN and CDR2 SYDVKM. The CDR3 spans 17 residues.